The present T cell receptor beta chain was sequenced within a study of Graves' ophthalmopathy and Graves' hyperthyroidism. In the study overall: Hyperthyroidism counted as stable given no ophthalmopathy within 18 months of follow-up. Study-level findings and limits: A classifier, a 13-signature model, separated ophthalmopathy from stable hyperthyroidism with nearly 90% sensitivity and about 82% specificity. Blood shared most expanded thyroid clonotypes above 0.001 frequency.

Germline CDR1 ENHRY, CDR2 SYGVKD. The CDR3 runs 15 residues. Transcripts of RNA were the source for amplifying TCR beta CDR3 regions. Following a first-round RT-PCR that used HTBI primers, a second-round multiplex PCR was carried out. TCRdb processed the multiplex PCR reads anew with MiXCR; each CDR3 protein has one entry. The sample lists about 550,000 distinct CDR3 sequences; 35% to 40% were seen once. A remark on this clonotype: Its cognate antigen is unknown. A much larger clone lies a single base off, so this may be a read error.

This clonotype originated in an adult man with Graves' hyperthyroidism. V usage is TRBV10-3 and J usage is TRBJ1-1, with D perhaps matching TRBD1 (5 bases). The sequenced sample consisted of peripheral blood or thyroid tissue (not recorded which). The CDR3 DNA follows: TGTGCCAGCAGTTTGGTGCTGGGGGTGAACACTGAAGCTTTCTTT. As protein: CASSLVLGVNTEAFF.